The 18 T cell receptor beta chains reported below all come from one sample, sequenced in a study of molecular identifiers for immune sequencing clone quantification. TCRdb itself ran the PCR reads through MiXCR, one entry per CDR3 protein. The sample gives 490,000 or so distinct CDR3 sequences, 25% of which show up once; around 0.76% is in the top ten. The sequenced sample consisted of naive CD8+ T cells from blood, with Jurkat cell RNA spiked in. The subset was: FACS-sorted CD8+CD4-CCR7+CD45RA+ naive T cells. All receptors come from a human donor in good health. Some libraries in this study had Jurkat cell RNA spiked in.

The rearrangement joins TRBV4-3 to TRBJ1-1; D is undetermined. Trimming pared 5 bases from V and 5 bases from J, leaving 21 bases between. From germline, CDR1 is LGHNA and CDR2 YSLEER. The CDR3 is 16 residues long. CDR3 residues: CASSSRWVKGETEAFF. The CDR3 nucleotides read TGCGCCAGCAGCTCGAGGTGGGTGAAGGGAGAAACTGAAGCTTTCTTT.

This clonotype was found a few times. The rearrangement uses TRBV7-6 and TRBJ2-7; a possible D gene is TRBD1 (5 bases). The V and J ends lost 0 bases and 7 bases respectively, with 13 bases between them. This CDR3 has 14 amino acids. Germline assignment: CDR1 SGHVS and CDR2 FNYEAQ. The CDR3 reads CASSLALGQGEQYF. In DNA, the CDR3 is TGTGCCAGCAGCTTAGCGCTAGGGCAGGGTGAGCAGTACTTC. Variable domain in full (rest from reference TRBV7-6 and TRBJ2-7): GAGVSQSPRYKVTKRGQDVALRCDPISGHVSLYWYRQALGQGPEFLTYFNYEAQQDKSGLPNDRFSAERPEGSISTLTIQRTEQRDSAMYRCASSLALGQGEQYFGPGTRLTVT.

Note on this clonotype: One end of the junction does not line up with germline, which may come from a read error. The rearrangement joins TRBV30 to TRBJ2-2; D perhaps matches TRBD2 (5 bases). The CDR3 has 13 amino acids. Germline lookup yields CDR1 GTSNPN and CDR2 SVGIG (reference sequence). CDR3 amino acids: CAWRTGNTGVLFF. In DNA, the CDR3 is TGTGCCTGGCGAACGGGAAACACCGGGGTGCTGTTTTTT.

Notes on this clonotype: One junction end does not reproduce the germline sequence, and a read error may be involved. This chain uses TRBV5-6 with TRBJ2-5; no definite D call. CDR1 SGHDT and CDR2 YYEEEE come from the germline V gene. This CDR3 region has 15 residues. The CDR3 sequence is CASSLGPLGQETHYF. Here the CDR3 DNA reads TGTGCCAGCAGCTTGGGCCCCCTCGGGCAAGAGACCCACTACTTC.

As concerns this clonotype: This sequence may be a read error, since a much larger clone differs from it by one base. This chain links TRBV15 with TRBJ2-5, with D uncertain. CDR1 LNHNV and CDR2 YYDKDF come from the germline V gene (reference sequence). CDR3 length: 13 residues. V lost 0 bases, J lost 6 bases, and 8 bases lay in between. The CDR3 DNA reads TGTGCCACCAGCAGAGATTTACAACAGACCCAGTACTTC. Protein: CATSRDLQQTQYF.

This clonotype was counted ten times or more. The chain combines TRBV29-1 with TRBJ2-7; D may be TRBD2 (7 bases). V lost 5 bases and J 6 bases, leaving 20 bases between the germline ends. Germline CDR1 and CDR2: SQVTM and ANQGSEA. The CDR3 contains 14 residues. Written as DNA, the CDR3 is TGCAGCGTTCAGCTTGGCGGGGGCCCCCTCGAGCAGTACTTC. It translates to CSVQLGGGPLEQYF.

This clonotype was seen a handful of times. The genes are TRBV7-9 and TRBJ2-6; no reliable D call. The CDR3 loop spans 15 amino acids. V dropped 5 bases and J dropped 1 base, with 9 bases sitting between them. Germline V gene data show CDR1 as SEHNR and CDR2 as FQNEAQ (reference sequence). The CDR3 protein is CASSVTVSGANVLTF. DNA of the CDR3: TGTGCCAGCAGCGTAACAGTTTCTGGGGCCAACGTCCTGACTTTC.

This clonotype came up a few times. CDR3 sequence: CASSQNWGITGELFF. CDR3 nucleotides: TGTGCCAGCAGCCAGAATTGGGGGATCACCGGGGAGCTGTTTTTT. This chain links TRBV2 with TRBJ2-2; D assignment may be TRBD1 or TRBD2 (5 bases each). With 6 bases removed from V and 4 bases from J, the gap between germline ends came to 15 bases. Germline CDR1 reads SNHLY; CDR2 reads FYNNEI. The CDR3 is made up of 15 amino acids.

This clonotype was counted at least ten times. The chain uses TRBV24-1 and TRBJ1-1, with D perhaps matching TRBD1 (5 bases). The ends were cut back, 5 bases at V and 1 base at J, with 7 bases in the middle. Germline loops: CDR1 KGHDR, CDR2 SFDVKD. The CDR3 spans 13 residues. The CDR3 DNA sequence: TGTGCCACCAGTGTGGGACCGAACACTGAAGCTTTCTTT. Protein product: CATSVGPNTEAFF.

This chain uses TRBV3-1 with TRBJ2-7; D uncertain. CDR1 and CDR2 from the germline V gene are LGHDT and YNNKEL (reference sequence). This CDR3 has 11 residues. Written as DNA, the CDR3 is TGTACCAACAGCTCCTCCTACGAGCAGTACTTC. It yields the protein CTNSSSYEQYF.

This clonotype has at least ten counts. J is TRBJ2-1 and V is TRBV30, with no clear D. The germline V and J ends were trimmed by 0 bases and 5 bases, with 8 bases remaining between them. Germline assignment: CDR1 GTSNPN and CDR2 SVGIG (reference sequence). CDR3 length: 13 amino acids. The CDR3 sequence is CAWSVSYDNEQFF. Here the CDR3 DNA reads TGTGCCTGGAGTGTAAGCTACGACAATGAGCAGTTCTTC.

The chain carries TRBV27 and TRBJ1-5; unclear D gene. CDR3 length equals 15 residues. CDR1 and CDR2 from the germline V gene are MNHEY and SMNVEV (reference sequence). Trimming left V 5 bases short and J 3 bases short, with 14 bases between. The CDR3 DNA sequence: TGTGCCAGCAGTCCTAGGTTGGTTCCCAATCAGCCCCAGCATTTT. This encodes CASSPRLVPNQPQHF.

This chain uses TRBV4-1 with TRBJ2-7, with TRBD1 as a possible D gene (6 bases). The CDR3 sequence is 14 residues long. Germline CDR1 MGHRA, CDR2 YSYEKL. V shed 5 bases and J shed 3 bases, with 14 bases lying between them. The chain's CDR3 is CASSARQENYEQYF. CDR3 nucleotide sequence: TGCGCCAGCAGCGCCCGACAGGAAAACTACGAGCAGTACTTC.

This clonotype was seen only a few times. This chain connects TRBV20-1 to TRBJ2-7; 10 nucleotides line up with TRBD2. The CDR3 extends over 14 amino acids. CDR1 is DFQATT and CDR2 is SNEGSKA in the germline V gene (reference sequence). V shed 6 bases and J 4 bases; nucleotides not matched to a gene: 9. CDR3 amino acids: CSARPSGSIYEQYF. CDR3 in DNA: TGCAGTGCGCGGCCTAGCGGGAGTATTTACGAGCAGTACTTC.

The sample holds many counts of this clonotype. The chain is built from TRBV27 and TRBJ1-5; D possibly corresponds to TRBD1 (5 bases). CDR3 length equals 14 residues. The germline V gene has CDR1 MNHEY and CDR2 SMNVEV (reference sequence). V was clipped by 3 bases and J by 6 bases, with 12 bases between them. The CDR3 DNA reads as TGTGCCAGCAGTTTGCAGGGACGTACTCAGCCCCAGCATTTT. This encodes CASSLQGRTQPQHF.

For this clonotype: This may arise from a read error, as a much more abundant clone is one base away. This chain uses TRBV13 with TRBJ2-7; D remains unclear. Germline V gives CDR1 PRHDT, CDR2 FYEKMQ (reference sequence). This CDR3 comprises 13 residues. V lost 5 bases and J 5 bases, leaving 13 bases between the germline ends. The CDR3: CASSPLDQNEQYF. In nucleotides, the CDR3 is TGTGCCAGCAGCCCGCTTGACCAGAACGAGCAGTACTTC.

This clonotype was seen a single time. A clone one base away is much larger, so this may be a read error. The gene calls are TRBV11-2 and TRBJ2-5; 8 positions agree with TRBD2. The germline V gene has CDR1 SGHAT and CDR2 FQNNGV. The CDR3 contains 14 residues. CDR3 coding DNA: TGTGCCAGCAGCGTAGAAGCGGGGGAAGAGACCCAGTACTTC. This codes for CASSVEAGEETQYF.

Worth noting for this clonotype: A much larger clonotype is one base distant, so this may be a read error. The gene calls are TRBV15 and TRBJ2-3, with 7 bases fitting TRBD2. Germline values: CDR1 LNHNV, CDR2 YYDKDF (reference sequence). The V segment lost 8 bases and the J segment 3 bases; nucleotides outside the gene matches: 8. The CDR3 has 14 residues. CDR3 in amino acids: CATGREWVTDTQYF. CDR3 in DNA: TGTGCCACCGGGCGGGAGTGGGTTACAGATACGCAGTATTTT.